Described below is a single TCR beta chain sequence and its context. Its antigen is currently unknown. Per germline, CDR1 SGHNT and CDR2 YYREEE (reference sequence). V was trimmed by 0 bases and J by 1 base, leaving 16 bases between them. There are 17 residues in the CDR3. This sample stems from a study of cytomegalovirus exposure and HLA in healthy donors. The PCR was carried out with 60 Vbeta primers and 13 Jbeta primers. TCRdb's copy holds only in-frame clones and misses some; the assay was immunoSEQ multiplex PCR. This table holds some 150,000 clones, around 72% found once. Study results and caveats: Sequencing had likely introduced a cluster of highly shared sequence variants as an artifact. Analyzed later, most CMV-associated TCR beta chains appeared HLA-restricted. A list of approximately 150 TCR beta chains associated with cytomegalovirus was given. The classifier, whose performance was assessed in both the original and validation cohorts, reportedly diagnosed cytomegalovirus status with high specificity and sensitivity.

Material: PBMCs. This clonotype was obtained from a man aged 45-65 years in good health and CMV-seropositive. The chain links TRBV5-4 to TRBJ1-2; D not resolved. Written as DNA, the CDR3 is TGTGCCAGCAGCTTGGCAACCCTCGCGCGGTATAACTATGGCTACACCTTC. Protein: CASSLATLARYNYGYTF.